Shown below are 26 T cell receptor beta chains from a single sample sequenced in a study of blood T cell repertoires in COVID-19. Measured with immunoSEQ multiplex PCR; TCRdb has only the in-frame clones, and not every one. This sample has about 210,000 clones, with approximately 85% found just once. The sequenced material came from peripheral blood. The receptors were gathered from a woman in her sixties or seventies with COVID-19, enrolled during active disease.

The chain couples TRBV5-1 to TRBJ2-3, with 10 positions matching TRBD1. Germline V gene sequence: CDR1 SGHRS, CDR2 YFSETQ. Germline trimming cut 3 bases from V and 3 bases from J; bases unmatched to any gene: 4. The CDR3 is made up of 15 amino acids. The CDR3: CASSYGTGVTDTQYF. CDR3 in DNA: TGCGCCAGCAGCTACGGGACAGGGGTTACAGATACGCAGTATTTT. The full variable domain, rest sourced from reference TRBV5-1 and TRBJ2-3, is KAGVTQTPRYLIKTRGQQVTLSCSPISGHRSVSWYQQTPGQGLQFLFEYFSETQRNKGNFPGRFSGRQFSNSRSEMNVSTLELGDSALYLCASSYGTGVTDTQYFGPGTRLTVL.

The V call is TRBV6-2 or TRBV6-3, the J call TRBJ2-7, with D maybe TRBD1 (5 bases). The CDR3 spans 14 residues. V lost 5 bases to trimming and J lost 0 bases, with 11 bases between them. Germline CDR1 MNHEY, CDR2 SVGEGT. Here the CDR3 reads CASSLGPSSYEQYF. CDR3 DNA: TGTGCCAGCAGTCTGGGGCCTAGCTCCTACGAGCAGTACTTC.

CDR3 sequence reads: CASSGSGNRQETQYF. The CDR3 DNA sequence: TGTGCCAGCAGCGGGAGCGGGAATCGCCAAGAGACCCAGTACTTC. The J gene is TRBJ2-5, the V gene TRBV9; the match to TRBD2 covers 7 bases. The CDR3 runs 15 residues. V gave up 3 bases and J gave up 1 base; unmatched junction bases: 6. Germline loops: CDR1 SGDLS, CDR2 YYNGEE.

The chain links TRBV19 to TRBJ2-2; a weak D match, TRBD1 (5 bases). CDR3 length: 13 residues. CDR1 is LNHDA and CDR2 is SQIVND in the germline V gene (reference sequence). Trimming removed 7 bases at V and 2 bases at J, with 8 bases between. CDR3 in amino acids: CASTRDNTGELFF. DNA of the CDR3: TGTGCCAGTACCAGGGATAACACCGGGGAGCTGTTTTTT.

The rearrangement links TRBV18 to TRBJ1-5; possibly TRBD1 for D (6 bases). The V end lost 6 bases, the J end lost 3 bases, and 12 bases lay between the germline ends. In germline, CDR1 is KGHSH, CDR2 LQKENI. This CDR3 spans 14 amino acids. CDR3 DNA: TGTGCCAGCTCGCCGGGACACACCAATCAGCCCCAGCATTTT. Amino acid sequence: CASSPGHTNQPQHF.

As concerns this clone: This may be a read error, as it is one base from a much larger clone. The chain carries TRBV11-3 and TRBJ1-1; no firm D call. V was cut by 3 bases and J by 1 base, with 6 bases left in between. Germline V gene lookup returns CDR1 SGHNT and CDR2 YENEEA. This CDR3 comprises 13 residues. In DNA, the CDR3 is TGTGCCAGCAGCTTTAACGGGAACACTGAAGCTTTCTTT. Translated: CASSFNGNTEAFF.

This clone occurred a few times. CDR3 loop: CASSVVGTGVNEQFF. CDR3 DNA: TGTGCCAGCAGCGTAGTGGGGACAGGGGTCAATGAGCAGTTCTTC. The chain joins TRBV9 to TRBJ2-1; 10 bases are a match to TRBD1. The CDR3 is made up of 15 amino acids. Germline V gene sequence: CDR1 SGDLS, CDR2 YYNGEE. V was clipped by 0 bases and J by 6 bases; unmatched bases: 3.

This chain links TRBV9 with TRBJ1-3, with D possibly matching TRBD1 (6 bases). This CDR3 contains 15 residues. Trimming pared 0 bases from V and 4 bases from J, leaving 11 bases between. In germline, CDR1 is SGDLS, CDR2 YYNGEE. The CDR3 region is CASSVADRSGNTIYF. In DNA, the CDR3 is TGTGCCAGCAGCGTAGCCGACAGGTCCGGAAACACCATATATTTT.

The sample holds one count of this clone. The chain combines TRBV2 with TRBJ2-7; 11 bases match TRBD1. The germline CDR1 and CDR2 sequences are SNHLY and FYNNEI. The CDR3 length is 14 residues. With 6 bases clipped from V and 1 base from J, the junction kept 2 bases outside the gene matches. CDR3 sequence (DNA): TGTGCCAGCAGGGGACAGGGGGGTTCCTACGAGCAGTACTTC. Amino acids: CASRGQGGSYEQYF.

V is TRBV7-9 and J is TRBJ2-7; 9 bases are shared with TRBD1. The CDR3 contains 14 residues. The germline CDR1 and CDR2 sequences are SEHNR and FQNEAQ (reference sequence). V lost 4 bases to trimming and J lost 2 bases; unmatched junction nucleotides: 3. The CDR3 DNA follows: TGTGCCAGCAGCTGGCGGGACAGGGCCTACGAGCAGTACTTC. Protein product: CASSWRDRAYEQYF.

This chain joins TRBV4-2 and TRBJ1-2; TRBD1 agrees at 8 bases. CDR1 and CDR2 (germline): LGHNA, YNFKEQ. The CDR3 runs to 15 residues. The V gene end was trimmed by 1 base and the J gene end by 4 bases; junction bases not matched to a gene: 5. CDR3: CASSQALDRGYGYTF. Here the CDR3 DNA reads TGTGCCAGCAGCCAAGCTCTCGACAGGGGCTATGGCTACACCTTC.

This clone is a singleton in its sample. The rearrangement links TRBV27 to TRBJ2-1; TRBD2 agrees at 9 bases. The CDR3 length is 16 residues. CDR1 is MNHEY and CDR2 is SMNVEV in the germline V gene (reference sequence). Unmatched junction bases numbered 8, after V lost 4 bases and J lost 4 bases. The CDR3, as DNA: TGTGCCAGCAGTTCTTCTGGGACTAGCATTTACAATGAGCAGTTCTTC. Its translation: CASSSSGTSIYNEQFF.

V is TRBV5-4 and J is TRBJ2-1; 9 bases line up with TRBD2. The CDR3 has 16 residues. V lost 0 bases to trimming and J lost 7 bases; unmatched junction nucleotides: 8. Germline CDR1 is SGHNT and CDR2 is YYREEE (reference sequence). The CDR3 reads CASSLAGGRAANEQFF. DNA for the CDR3: TGTGCCAGCAGCTTGGCGGGCGGGAGGGCCGCAAATGAGCAGTTCTTC.

This chain links TRBV5-4 with TRBJ2-2; 11 bases agree with TRBD2. The ends lost 3 bases at V and 3 bases at J; junction bases unmatched: 7. This CDR3 spans 17 amino acids. Germline CDR1 is SGHNT and CDR2 is YYREEE (reference sequence). The CDR3 here is CASSSPTSGGDTGELFF. CDR3 bases: TGTGCCAGCAGCTCACCCACTAGCGGGGGAGACACCGGGGAGCTGTTTTTT. The entire variable domain, with the rest obtained from reference TRBV5-4 and TRBJ2-2, is as follows: ETGVTQSPTHLIKTRGQQVTLRCSSQSGHNTVSWYQQALGQGPQFIFQYYREEENGRGNFPPRFSGLQFPNYSSELNVNALELDDSALYLCASSSPTSGGDTGELFFGEGSRLTVL.

A single count supports this clone. The genes are TRBV2 and TRBJ2-3, with TRBD1 as a possible D gene (7 bases). The V end was cut by 7 bases, the J end by 5 bases, with 19 bases between. The CDR3 extends over 15 amino acids. CDR1 is SNHLY and CDR2 is FYNNEI in the germline V gene. The CDR3, as DNA: TGTGCCAGCACCCACCCAGGGGGGAGGATAGATACGCAGTATTTT. This gives the protein CASTHPGGRIDTQYF.

V usage is TRBV11-3 and J usage is TRBJ2-1; TRBD2 matches at 7 bases. In germline, CDR1 is SGHNT, CDR2 YENEEA. This CDR3 has 13 amino acids. The junction had 7 bases not matched to a gene; V was cut back by 2 bases and J by 12 bases. As DNA, the CDR3 is TGTGCCAGCAGCTTACTTATCTCGGGGGGGCAGTTCTTC. This translates into CASSLLISGGQFF. Full variable domain (missing parts from reference TRBV11-3 and TRBJ2-1): EAGVVQSPRYKIIEKKQPVAFWCNPISGHNTLYWYLQNLGQGPELLIRYENEEAVDDSQLPKDRFSAERLKGVDSTLKIQPAELGDSAVYLCASSLLISGGQFFGPGTRLTVL.

The chain uses TRBV30 and TRBJ2-3, with TRBD1 matching 7 bases. The ends lost 2 bases at V and 6 bases at J; junction bases unmatched: 11. CDR1 is GTSNPN, CDR2 SVGIG, per germline (reference sequence). The CDR3 sequence is 15 residues long. The CDR3 protein is CAWSKGQVNGDTQYF. The CDR3 nucleotides are TGTGCCTGGAGTAAAGGACAGGTTAACGGTGATACGCAGTATTTT. Supplemented by reference TRBV30 and TRBJ2-3, the full variable domain reads SQTIHQWPATLVQPVGSPLSLECTVEGTSNPNLYWYRQAAGRGLQLLFYSVGIGQISSEVPQNLSASRPQDRQFILSSKKLLLSDSGFYLCAWSKGQVNGDTQYFGPGTRLTVL.

V and J are TRBV30 and TRBJ2-7, with D perhaps TRBD2 (6 bases). Per germline, CDR1 GTSNPN and CDR2 SVGIG (reference sequence). The CDR3 contains 14 residues. V was clipped by 2 bases and J by 2 bases, with 13 bases between them. In nucleotides, the CDR3 is TGTGCCTGGAGTAGGAGGGACCCAACCTACGAGCAGTACTTC. This gives the protein CAWSRRDPTYEQYF.

The rearrangement joins TRBV7-3 to TRBJ2-1; 7 bases are a match to TRBD1. V dropped 5 bases and J dropped 3; count of bases not matched to a gene: 7. The CDR3 extends over 15 amino acids. Per the germline V gene, CDR1 is SGHTA and CDR2 is FQGTGA. The CDR3 spells CASSPRDRDYNEQFF. CDR3 nucleotides: TGTGCCAGCAGCCCCCGGGACAGAGACTACAATGAGCAGTTCTTC.

The genes are TRBV27 and TRBJ1-1; D perhaps matches TRBD1 (5 bases). The germline V gene encodes CDR1 MNHEY and CDR2 SMNVEV (reference sequence). V lost 5 bases to trimming and J lost 5 bases, with 12 bases between them. The CDR3 is made up of 13 amino acids. CDR3 sequence: CASSRYQGTEAFF. In nucleotides, the CDR3 is TGTGCCAGCAGTCGCTATCAGGGAACTGAAGCTTTCTTT.

This sequence joins TRBV27 and TRBJ1-2, with no clear D. The ends were cut back, 5 bases at V and 7 bases at J, with 11 bases in the middle. The germline gives CDR1 MNHEY, CDR2 SMNVEV (reference sequence). The CDR3 totals 12 residues. CDR3 nucleotides: TGTGCCAGCAGTCCCCCCTCGGGTGGCTACACCTTC. It codes for CASSPPSGGYTF.

The chain links TRBV9 to TRBJ2-3; 7 nucleotides match TRBD1. This CDR3 spans 14 amino acids. After removal of 4 bases from V and 6 bases from J, the junction contained 8 bases not matched to a gene. Germline lookup yields CDR1 SGDLS and CDR2 YYNGEE. CDR3 in amino acids: CASSQGQLRDTQYF. The CDR3 DNA follows: TGTGCCAGCAGCCAGGGACAGCTTAGGGATACGCAGTATTTT.

This chain connects TRBV12-3 or TRBV12-4 to TRBJ1-2, with D perhaps matching TRBD1 (5 bases). The CDR3 length is 12 residues. Trimming removed 5 bases at V and 8 bases at J, with 12 bases between. The CDR3 nucleotides are TGTGCCAGCAGTACAGGACGTAACGGCTACACCTTC. Translated: CASSTGRNGYTF.

The rearrangement joins TRBV7-2 to TRBJ1-2; 9 bases line up with TRBD1. This CDR3 comprises 17 residues. The V segment lost 4 bases and the J segment 6 bases; nucleotides outside the gene matches: 15. Germline V gene sequence: CDR1 SGHTA, CDR2 FQGNSA. The CDR3 here is CASSSPGQGFNRNGYTF. CDR3 nucleotides: TGTGCCAGCAGCTCACCGGGACAGGGCTTTAACCGGAATGGCTACACCTTC.

The chain carries TRBV7-3 and TRBJ2-2; weak D call: TRBD2 (5 bases). The CDR3 runs 15 residues. Germline-derived CDR1 and CDR2 are SGHTA and FQGTGA. Between the trimmed V and J ends, which lost 0 bases and 3 bases, there was a span of 8 bases. The CDR3 nucleotides are TGTGCCAGCAGCTTAACAGGGAGTGACACCGGGGAGCTGTTTTTT. Its translation is CASSLTGSDTGELFF.

Turning to this clone: An end of the junction differs from the germline gene, which may be a read error. This chain connects TRBV6-1 to TRBJ1-4, with 9 bases aligning to TRBD1. Germline V CDR1 and CDR2: MNHNS, SASEGT. This CDR3 contains 16 residues. This CDR3 is CASSKAGTGIYEKLFF. As DNA, the CDR3 is TGTGCCAGCAGTAAAGCCGGGACAGGGATCTATGAAAAACTGTTTTTT.